The rows below give T cell receptor beta chains drawn from one sample of a study of cytomegalovirus exposure and HLA in healthy donors. The table came from immunoSEQ multiplex PCR; TCRdb's copy has only in-frame clones and leaves some out. In total, the table holds 200,000 to 250,000 clones. Sequenced material: PBMCs. The origin of the receptors is a woman in her twenties or thirties in good health and CMV-seropositive. CDR3s include the opening cysteine and the closing phenylalanine or tryptophan. The D gene is left open where the match is weak.

j_gene: TRBJ2-1
d_gene: -
v_gene: TRBV5-1
CDR3nt: TGCGCCAGCAGCCCTTCAATCCTCGGGAACTCCTACAATGAGCAGTTCTTC
CDR3aa: CASSPSILGNSYNEQFF

j_gene: TRBJ2-7
d_gene: -
v_gene: TRBV2
CDR3nt: TGTGCCAGCAGGCTCACAGGGAATGGACAAGAGCAGTACTTC
CDR3aa: CASRLTGNGQEQYF

j_gene: TRBJ1-1
d_gene: -
v_gene: TRBV7-8
CDR3nt: TGTGCCAGCAGCTTAGACAGGCCCACTGAAGCTTTCTTT
CDR3aa: CASSLDRPTEAFF

j_gene: TRBJ2-2
d_gene: TRBD2
v_gene: TRBV4-3
CDR3nt: TGCGCCAGCAGCCAAGCGGGACTAGCGGGAGGCGATAACACCGGGGAGCTGTTTTTT
CDR3aa: CASSQAGLAGGDNTGELFF

j_gene: TRBJ1-2
d_gene: TRBD1
v_gene: TRBV6-5
CDR3nt: TGTGCCAGCAGTAACCGGGACAGATCGCCGGTCTCCTTC
CDR3aa: CASSNRDRSPVSF

j_gene: TRBJ2-1
d_gene: TRBD2
v_gene: TRBV6-5
CDR3nt: TGTGCCAGCAGTCCTATAGCGGGAGCGAGGGGTGAGCAGTTCTTC
CDR3aa: CASSPIAGARGEQFF

j_gene: TRBJ2-5
d_gene: TRBD1
v_gene: TRBV29-1
CDR3nt: TGCAGCGTTGGGTACGGTGAGGGACAGTCCCAAGAGACCCAGTACTTC
CDR3aa: CSVGYGEGQSQETQYF

j_gene: TRBJ2-1
d_gene: -
v_gene: TRBV7-2
CDR3nt: TGTGCCAGCAGCGCGGACTTCAGCCCCTACAATGAGCAGTTCTTC
CDR3aa: CASSADFSPYNEQFF

j_gene: TRBJ2-1
d_gene: -
v_gene: TRBV7-9
CDR3nt: TGTGCCAGCAGCTTAGGGACTGGCTACGATGAGCAGTTCTTC
CDR3aa: CASSLGTGYDEQFF

j_gene: TRBJ2-7
d_gene: TRBD1
v_gene: TRBV6-6
CDR3nt: TGTGCCAGCAGTTACGGGTACAGGGGGTGGGTCTACGAGCAGTACTTC
CDR3aa: CASSYGYRGWVYEQYF

j_gene: TRBJ1-2
d_gene: -
v_gene: TRBV25-1
CDR3nt: TGTGCCAGCAATCGATGGGGGGGCGGTGGCTACACCTTC
CDR3aa: CASNRWGGGGYTF

j_gene: TRBJ2-1
d_gene: TRBD2
v_gene: TRBV7-8
CDR3nt: TGTGCCAGCAGCCAAGCTGGACTAGGGTTAAATGAGCAGTTCTTC
CDR3aa: CASSQAGLGLNEQFF

j_gene: TRBJ2-1
d_gene: TRBD2
v_gene: TRBV9
CDR3nt: TGTGCCAGCAGCCCGGGACTAGCGGGAGTCAATGAGCAGTTCTTC
CDR3aa: CASSPGLAGVNEQFF

j_gene: TRBJ2-2
d_gene: TRBD2
v_gene: TRBV9
CDR3nt: TGTGCCAGCAGCCGCCGACCGACCAAGCGGGAGGGGAACACCGGGGAGCTGTTTTTT
CDR3aa: CASSRRPTKREGNTGELFF

j_gene: TRBJ2-1
d_gene: -
v_gene: TRBV6-5
CDR3nt: TGTGCCAGCAGCTCCCTGGGGACTCCATGGAATGAGCAGTTCTTC
CDR3aa: CASSSLGTPWNEQFF

j_gene: TRBJ2-7
d_gene: -
v_gene: TRBV27
CDR3nt: TGTGCCAGCAGTTTATTATCAGTAAGCGGAAGCTCCTACGAGCAGTACTTC
CDR3aa: CASSLLSVSGSSYEQYF

j_gene: TRBJ1-1
d_gene: -
v_gene: TRBV28
CDR3nt: TGTGCCAGCAGTTTTCGGTACACTGAAGCTTTCTTT
CDR3aa: CASSFRYTEAFF

j_gene: TRBJ1-2
d_gene: TRBD1
v_gene: TRBV27
CDR3nt: TGTGCCAGCAGTTCCAGACAGGGAGCGGAAGGCTACACCTTC
CDR3aa: CASSSRQGAEGYTF

j_gene: TRBJ2-1
d_gene: -
v_gene: TRBV5-1
CDR3nt: TGCGCCAGCATCGGGGGTCCCTACAATGAGCAGTTCTTC
CDR3aa: CASIGGPYNEQFF

j_gene: TRBJ1-6
d_gene: -
v_gene: TRBV27
CDR3nt: TGTGCCAGCAGTTTAACACAGGGATATTCACCCCTCCACTTT
CDR3aa: CASSLTQGYSPLHF

j_gene: TRBJ2-3
d_gene: -
v_gene: TRBV19
CDR3nt: TGTGCCAGTAGTATAGGTGGGGGCCGCAGCACAGATACGCAGTATTTT
CDR3aa: CASSIGGGRSTDTQYF

j_gene: TRBJ2-1
d_gene: -
v_gene: TRBV5-1
CDR3nt: TGCGCCAGCAGCCCTCAGAGGGACAAAAGCTACAATGAGCAGTTCTTC
CDR3aa: CASSPQRDKSYNEQFF